This is a list of T cell receptor beta chains from one sample in a study of T cell changes during pregnancy in multiple sclerosis. Clones were read by immunoSEQ multiplex PCR, and TCRdb kept only the in-frame ones, dropping some. In the table there are tens of thousands of clones, roughly 80% of which are singletons. Sequenced here: CD4+ T cells from peripheral blood mononuclear cells, sampled before pregnancy. The source of these receptors is a female donor with multiple sclerosis, enrolled in a pregnancy study. Each CDR3 is given with its conserved first and last residue. Each record gives: clone size, V gene, CDR3 protein. Clone size, where shown, is once, few, many, or a class for clones that have expanded.

>NA|TRBV7-2
CASSFNSDSGYTF
>NA|TRBV7-2
CASSYSASHDYGYTF
>NA|TRBV18
CASSPQSNYGYTF
>few|TRBV2
CASSERTRDLTQHF
>NA|TRBV14
CASSQDWAGGSTDTQYF
>NA|TRBV7-9
CASSPDRGSREQFF
>NA|TRBV5-1
CASSLTGGDEKLFF
>NA|TRBV19
CASSLQGYEQYF
>NA|TRBV2
CASASSGRASISYNEQFF
>NA|TRBV7-2
CATNPKSSTSGGGTQYF
>NA|TRBV12-5
CASGLVLGQAYNEQFF
>NA|TRBV7-3
CASSLGEDTEAFF
>few|TRBV4-3
CASSQGEQGNSPLHF
>NA|TRBV30
CAWSLAGALVSGELFF
>NA|TRBV5-1
CASSSRPRTGGSYEQYF
>NA|TRBV5-4
CASSLGGENEQYF
>NA|TRBV6-5
CASSQTSSTDTQYF
>NA|TRBV7-6
CASSQQGASTGELFF
>NA|TRBV6-1
CASSPFGTGGYGYTF
>once|TRBV30
CAWTSGTGAGNTIYF
>NA|TRBV6-6
CASSFGENGYTF
>NA|TRBV5-1
CASSPGAAGRDEQFF
>NA|TRBV5-1
CASRVRVNTDTQYF
>NA|TRBV10-3
CAISESSNQPQHF
>NA|TRBV5-1
CASSLSTTNGYTF
>NA|TRBV19
CASSIGGDVVGETQYF
>once|TRBV6-1
CASKSGTGLGEQYF
>NA|TRBV27
CASSPIAGVGNEQFF
>once|TRBV7-9
CASSLSLAGGSTGELFF
>NA|TRBV4-3
CASSQNELGGQGREQYF
>once|TRBV13
CASSLAGQGVMNTEAFF
>NA|TRBV9
CASSVDPDSYNEQFF
>NA|TRBV5-1
CASSLTGHLQETQYF
>NA|TRBV9
CASSAGLTDQPQHF
>NA|TRBV27
CASSYGLGTAYTEAFF
>once|TRBV5-1
CASSWAGQGGTYGYTF
>few|TRBV5-1
CASSFTGQSDTEAFF
>NA|TRBV19
CATSLGGRTNEKLFF
>NA|TRBV6-6
CASNLQGLSTKNIQYF
>NA|TRBV18
CASSPDRDYGYTF
>NA|TRBV5-5
CASSLGRTVEKLFF
>NA|TRBV5-1
CASSTTGQGYEQYF
>NA|TRBV7-8
CASSLYSTLGRSNEKLFF
>NA|TRBV5-1
CASSFDRGRVGDTQYF
>NA|TRBV9
CASSPGLAGDMIILAQYF
>NA|TRBV6-6
CASSYLVTGNEQYF
>NA|TRBV19
CASMDSLNTEAFF
>NA|TRBV27
CASSFSGDWGGYTF
>few|TRBV7-8
CASSSPGAGGSYEQYF
>NA|TRBV5-4
CASSREAAGDTQYF